The sequence of this TCR beta chain was determined in a study of T cells in Graves' hyperthyroidism and ophthalmopathy. Broader study findings: In simple terms, a model built on 13 V-J features told ophthalmopathy apart from stable hyperthyroidism. Among clonotypes expanded in thyroid above 0.001, most were also found in blood.

Germline CDR1 is MNHNS and CDR2 is SASEGT. This CDR3 is 15 amino acids long. The germline V and J ends were trimmed by 7 bases and 3 bases, with 16 bases remaining between them. Amplified TCR beta CDR3 regions came from RNA transcripts. Using the HTBI primer set, a first-round RT-PCR was run on the TCR CDR3. One entry per CDR3 protein results from TCRdb running MiXCR on the multiplex PCR reads. This table holds about 180,000 distinct CDR3 sequences, less than 10% found once. This clonotype has a count of ten or more. Its antigen is currently unknown. The chain links TRBV6-1 to TRBJ1-3; D might be TRBD1 (5 bases). The receptor was derived from a woman aged 18-29 years with Graves' hyperthyroidism that later progressed to Graves' ophthalmopathy. Sequenced sample: blood. CDR3 nucleotides: TGTGCCAGCACCCATGTAGGGGCGCGTGGAAACACCATATATTTT. Translation gives CASTHVGARGNTIYF.